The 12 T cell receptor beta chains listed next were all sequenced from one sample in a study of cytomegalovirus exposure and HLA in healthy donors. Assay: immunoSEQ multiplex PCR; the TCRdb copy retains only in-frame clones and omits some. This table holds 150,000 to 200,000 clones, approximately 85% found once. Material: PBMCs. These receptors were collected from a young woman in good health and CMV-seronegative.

CDR3 sequence (DNA): TGTGCCAGCAGCTTTATAGCATTATCCAGTACAGATACGCAGTATTTT. Its protein is CASSFIALSSTDTQYF. The chain joins TRBV7-2 to TRBJ2-3; D is unresolved. This CDR3 has 16 residues. V lost 3 bases, J lost 3 bases, and 16 bases lay in between. Germline V CDR1 and CDR2: SGHTA, FQGNSA.

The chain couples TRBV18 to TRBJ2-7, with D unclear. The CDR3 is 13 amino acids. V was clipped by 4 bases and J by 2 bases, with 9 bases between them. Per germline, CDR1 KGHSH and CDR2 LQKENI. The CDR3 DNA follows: TGTGCCAGCTCACGAACAGAGACCTACGAGCAGTACTTC. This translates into CASSRTETYEQYF.

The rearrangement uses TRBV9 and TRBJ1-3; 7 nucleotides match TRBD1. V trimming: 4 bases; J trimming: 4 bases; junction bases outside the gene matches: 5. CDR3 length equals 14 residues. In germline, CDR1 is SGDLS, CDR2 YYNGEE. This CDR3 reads CASSTQTGGNTIYF. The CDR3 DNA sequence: TGTGCCAGCAGCACCCAGACAGGGGGAAACACCATATATTTT.

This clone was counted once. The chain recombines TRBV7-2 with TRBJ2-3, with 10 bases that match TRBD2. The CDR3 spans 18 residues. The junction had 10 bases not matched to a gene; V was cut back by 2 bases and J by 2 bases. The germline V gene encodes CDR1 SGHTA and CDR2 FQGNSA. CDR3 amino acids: CASSLNGGAGGVTDTQYF. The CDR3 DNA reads TGTGCCAGCAGCTTAAATGGAGGAGCGGGGGGGGTCACAGATACGCAGTATTTT.

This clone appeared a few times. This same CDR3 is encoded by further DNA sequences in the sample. The CDR3 DNA sequence: TGTGCCAGCAGCTCAGGGCAGGTGTTGAACTATGGCTACACCTTC. It is translated as CASSSGQVLNYGYTF. This chain uses TRBV7-9 with TRBJ1-2; TRBD1 is a possible D gene (5 bases). CDR3 length equals 15 residues. The ends were cut back, 4 bases at V and 2 bases at J, with 14 bases in the middle. The germline gives CDR1 SEHNR, CDR2 FQNEAQ (reference sequence).

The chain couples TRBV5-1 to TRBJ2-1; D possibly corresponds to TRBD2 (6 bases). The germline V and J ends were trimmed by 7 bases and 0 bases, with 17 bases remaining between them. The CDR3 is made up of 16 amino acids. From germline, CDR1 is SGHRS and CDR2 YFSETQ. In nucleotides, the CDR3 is TGCGCCAGCCAGCCTGAGGGAGGAACCTCCTACAATGAGCAGTTCTTC. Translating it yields CASQPEGGTSYNEQFF. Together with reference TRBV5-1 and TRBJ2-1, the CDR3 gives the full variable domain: KAGVTQTPRYLIKTRGQQVTLSCSPISGHRSVSWYQQTPGQGLQFLFEYFSETQRNKGNFPGRFSGRQFSNSRSEMNVSTLELGDSALYLCASQPEGGTSYNEQFFGPGTRLTVL.

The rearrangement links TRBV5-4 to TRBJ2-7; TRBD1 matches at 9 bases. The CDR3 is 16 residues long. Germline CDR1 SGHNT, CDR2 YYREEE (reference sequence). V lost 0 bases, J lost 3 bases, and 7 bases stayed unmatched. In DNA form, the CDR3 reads TGTGCCAGCAGCTTGGACGGTACAGGGGGCAACTACGAGCAGTACTTC. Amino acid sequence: CASSLDGTGGNYEQYF.

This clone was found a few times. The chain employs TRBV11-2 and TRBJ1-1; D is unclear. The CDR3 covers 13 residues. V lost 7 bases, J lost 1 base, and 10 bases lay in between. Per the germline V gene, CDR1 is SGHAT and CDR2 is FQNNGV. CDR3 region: CASTQQKNTEAFF. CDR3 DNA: TGTGCCAGCACACAACAGAAGAACACTGAAGCTTTCTTT.

In DNA form, the CDR3 reads TGTGCCAGTTCCCTTACGGGACAGGGAGATTTTGGAAACACCATATATTTT. It encodes CASSLTGQGDFGNTIYF. The rearrangement links TRBV19 to TRBJ1-3, with 9 bases that match TRBD1. The germline V gene has CDR1 LNHDA and CDR2 SQIVND (reference sequence). The CDR3 has 17 residues. V lost 8 bases, J lost 3 bases, and 14 bases stayed unmatched.

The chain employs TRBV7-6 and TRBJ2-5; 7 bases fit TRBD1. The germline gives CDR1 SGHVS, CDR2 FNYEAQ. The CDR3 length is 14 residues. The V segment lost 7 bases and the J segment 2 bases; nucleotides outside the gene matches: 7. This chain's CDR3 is CASTGQAIQETQYF. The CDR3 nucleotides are TGTGCCAGCACCGGACAGGCGATACAAGAGACCCAGTACTTC.

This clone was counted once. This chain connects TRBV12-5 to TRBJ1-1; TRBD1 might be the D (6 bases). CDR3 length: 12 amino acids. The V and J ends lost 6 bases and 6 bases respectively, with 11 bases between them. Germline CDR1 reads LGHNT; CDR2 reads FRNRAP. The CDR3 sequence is CASGQGTSEAFF. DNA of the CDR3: TGTGCTAGTGGACAAGGGACATCTGAAGCTTTCTTT.

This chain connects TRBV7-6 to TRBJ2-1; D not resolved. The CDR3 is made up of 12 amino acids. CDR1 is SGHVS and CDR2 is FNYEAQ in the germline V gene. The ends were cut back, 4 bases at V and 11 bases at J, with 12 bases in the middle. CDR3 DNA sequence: TGTGCCAGCAGCTCGACATTGCCTAAGCAGTTCTTC. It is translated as CASSSTLPKQFF.